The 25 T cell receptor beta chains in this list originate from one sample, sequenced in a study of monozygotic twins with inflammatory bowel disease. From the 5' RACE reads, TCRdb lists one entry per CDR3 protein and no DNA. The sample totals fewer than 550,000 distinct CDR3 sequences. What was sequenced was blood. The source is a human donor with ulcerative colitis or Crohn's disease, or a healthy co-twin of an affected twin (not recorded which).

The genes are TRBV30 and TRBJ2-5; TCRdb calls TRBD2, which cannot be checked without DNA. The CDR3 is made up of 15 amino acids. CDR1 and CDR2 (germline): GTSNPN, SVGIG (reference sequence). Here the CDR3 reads CAWKLGTSGKETQYF.

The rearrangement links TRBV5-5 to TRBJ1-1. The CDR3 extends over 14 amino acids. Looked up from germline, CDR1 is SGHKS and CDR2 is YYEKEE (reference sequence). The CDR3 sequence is CASSPPWDPTGAFF.

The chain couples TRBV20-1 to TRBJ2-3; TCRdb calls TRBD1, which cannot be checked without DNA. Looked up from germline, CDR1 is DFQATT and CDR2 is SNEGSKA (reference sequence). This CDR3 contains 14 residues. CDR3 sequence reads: CSARSPGGTDTQYF.

The chain's CDR3 is CASSLVTGGSSGNTIYF. This chain links TRBV11-2 with TRBJ1-3; TCRdb's D call of TRBD1 is untestable without DNA. This CDR3 contains 17 residues. Germline values: CDR1 SGHAT, CDR2 FQNNGV.

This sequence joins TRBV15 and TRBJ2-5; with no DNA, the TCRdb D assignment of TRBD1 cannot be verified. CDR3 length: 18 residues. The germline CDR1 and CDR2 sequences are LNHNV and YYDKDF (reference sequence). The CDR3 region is CATSGGLRGAGRQETQYF.

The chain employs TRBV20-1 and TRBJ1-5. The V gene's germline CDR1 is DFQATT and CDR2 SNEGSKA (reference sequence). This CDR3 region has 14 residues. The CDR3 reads CSARMGYRNQPQHF.

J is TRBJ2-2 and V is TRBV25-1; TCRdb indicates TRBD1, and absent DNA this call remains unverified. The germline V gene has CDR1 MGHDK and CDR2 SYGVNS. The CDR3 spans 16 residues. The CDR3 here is CASSVPRSGNTGELFF.

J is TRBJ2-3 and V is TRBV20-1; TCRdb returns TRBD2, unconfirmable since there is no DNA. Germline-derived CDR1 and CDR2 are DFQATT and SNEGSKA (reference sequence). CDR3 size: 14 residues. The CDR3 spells CSARDPEALDTQYF.

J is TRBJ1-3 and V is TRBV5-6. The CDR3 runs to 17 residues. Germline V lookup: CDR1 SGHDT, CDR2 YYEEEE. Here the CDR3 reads CASSGPIVPFSGNTIYF.

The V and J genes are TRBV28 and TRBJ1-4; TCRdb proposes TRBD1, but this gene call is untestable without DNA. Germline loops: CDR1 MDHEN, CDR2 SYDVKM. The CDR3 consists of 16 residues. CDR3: CASWGQSSVRGEKLFF.

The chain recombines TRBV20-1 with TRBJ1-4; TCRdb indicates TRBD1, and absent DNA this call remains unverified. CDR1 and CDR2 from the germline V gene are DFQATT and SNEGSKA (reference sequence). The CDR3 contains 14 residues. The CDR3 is CSARAYRSDEKLFF.

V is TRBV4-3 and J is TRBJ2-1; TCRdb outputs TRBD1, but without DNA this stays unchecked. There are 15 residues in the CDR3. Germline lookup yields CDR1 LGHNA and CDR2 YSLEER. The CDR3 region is CASSQSWDTGHEQFF.

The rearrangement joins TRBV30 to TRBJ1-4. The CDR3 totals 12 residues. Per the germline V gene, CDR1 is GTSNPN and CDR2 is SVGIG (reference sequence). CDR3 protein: CAWSGGGEKLFF.

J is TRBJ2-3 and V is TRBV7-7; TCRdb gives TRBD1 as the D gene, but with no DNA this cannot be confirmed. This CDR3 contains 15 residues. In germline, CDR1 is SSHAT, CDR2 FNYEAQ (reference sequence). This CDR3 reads CASSLNPGEADTQYF.

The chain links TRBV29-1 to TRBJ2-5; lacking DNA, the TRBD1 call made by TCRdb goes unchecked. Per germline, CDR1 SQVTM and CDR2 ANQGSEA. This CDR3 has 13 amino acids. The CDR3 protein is CSVVGGGEETQYF.

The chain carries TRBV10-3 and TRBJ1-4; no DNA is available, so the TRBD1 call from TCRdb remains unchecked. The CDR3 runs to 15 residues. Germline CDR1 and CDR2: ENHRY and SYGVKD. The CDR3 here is CATRTGEGANEKLFF.

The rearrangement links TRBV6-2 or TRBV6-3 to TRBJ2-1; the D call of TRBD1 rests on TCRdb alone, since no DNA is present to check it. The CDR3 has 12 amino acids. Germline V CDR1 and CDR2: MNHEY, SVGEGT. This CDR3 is CASRSWGSEQFF.

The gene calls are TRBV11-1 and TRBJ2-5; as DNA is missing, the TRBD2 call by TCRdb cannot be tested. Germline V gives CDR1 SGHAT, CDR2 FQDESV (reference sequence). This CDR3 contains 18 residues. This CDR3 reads CASNRTAGTSGFQETQYF.

The CDR3 loop is CASSLVRGLGDTQYF. The chain uses TRBV7-2 and TRBJ2-3; TCRdb names TRBD1, which stays unverified in the absence of DNA. This CDR3 region has 15 residues. Germline V gene sequence: CDR1 SGHTA, CDR2 FQGNSA.

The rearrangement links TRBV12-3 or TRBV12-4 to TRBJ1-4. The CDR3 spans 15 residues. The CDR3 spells CASSLESATNEKLFF.

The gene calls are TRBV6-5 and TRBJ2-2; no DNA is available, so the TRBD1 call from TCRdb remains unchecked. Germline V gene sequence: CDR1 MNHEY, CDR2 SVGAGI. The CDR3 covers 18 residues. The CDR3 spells CASSSHDPWREETGELFF.

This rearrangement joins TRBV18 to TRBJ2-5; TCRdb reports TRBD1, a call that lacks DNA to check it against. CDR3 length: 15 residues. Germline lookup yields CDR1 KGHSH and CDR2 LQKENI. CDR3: CASSSQQGLQETQYF.

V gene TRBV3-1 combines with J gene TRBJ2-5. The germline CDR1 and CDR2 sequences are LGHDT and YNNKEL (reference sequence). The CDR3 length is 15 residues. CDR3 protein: CASSLSWGYQETQYF.

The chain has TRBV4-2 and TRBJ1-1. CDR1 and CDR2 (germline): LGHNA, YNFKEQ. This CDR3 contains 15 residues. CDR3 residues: CASSLQKTLNTEAFF.

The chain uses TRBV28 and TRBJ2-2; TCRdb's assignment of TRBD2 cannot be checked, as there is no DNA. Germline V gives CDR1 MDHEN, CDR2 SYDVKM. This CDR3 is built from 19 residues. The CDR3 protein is CASSLNPLAGGANTGELFF.